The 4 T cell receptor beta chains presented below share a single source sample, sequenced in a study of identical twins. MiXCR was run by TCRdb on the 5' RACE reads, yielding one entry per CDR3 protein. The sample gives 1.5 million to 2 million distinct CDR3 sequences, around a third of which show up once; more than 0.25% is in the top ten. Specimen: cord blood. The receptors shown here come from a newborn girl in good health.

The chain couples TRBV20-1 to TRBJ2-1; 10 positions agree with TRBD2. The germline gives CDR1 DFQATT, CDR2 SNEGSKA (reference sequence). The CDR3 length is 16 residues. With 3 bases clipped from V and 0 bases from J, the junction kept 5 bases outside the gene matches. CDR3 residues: CSASLAGASSYNEQFF. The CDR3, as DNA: TGCAGTGCTAGCCTAGCGGGGGCGAGCTCCTACAATGAGCAGTTCTTC.

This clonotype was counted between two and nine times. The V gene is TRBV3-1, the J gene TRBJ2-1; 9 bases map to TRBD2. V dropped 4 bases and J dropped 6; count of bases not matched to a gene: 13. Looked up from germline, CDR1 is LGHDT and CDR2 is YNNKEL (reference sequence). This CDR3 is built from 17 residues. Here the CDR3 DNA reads TGTGCCAGCAGCCGGAGAGAACTAGCGGGCGGAATCAATGAGCAGTTCTTC. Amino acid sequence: CASSRRELAGGINEQFF.

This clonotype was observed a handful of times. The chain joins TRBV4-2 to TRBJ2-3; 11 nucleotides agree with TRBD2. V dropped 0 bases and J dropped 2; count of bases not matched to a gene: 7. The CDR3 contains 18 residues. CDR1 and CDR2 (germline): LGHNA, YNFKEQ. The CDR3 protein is CASSQDLPGLAATDTQYF. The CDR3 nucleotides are TGTGCCAGCAGCCAAGACCTGCCGGGACTAGCGGCCACAGATACGCAGTATTTT.

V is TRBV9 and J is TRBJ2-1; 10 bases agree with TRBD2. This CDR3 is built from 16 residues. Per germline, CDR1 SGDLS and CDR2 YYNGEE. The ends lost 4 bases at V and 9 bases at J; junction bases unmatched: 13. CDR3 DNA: TGTGCCAGCAGCACCCGAGGGCTAGCGGGAGTTGGTGAGCAGTTCTTC. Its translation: CASSTRGLAGVGEQFF.